This record concerns one TCR beta chain sequence. Its binding antigen is unknown. No much larger clone is present one base from it, and per-base qualities are unavailable. Measured from the cysteine to the phenylalanine, the CDR3 is 16 residues long. Only CDR3 DNA remains: 48 bases, in frame from the first base. Ends trimmed: V by 5 bases, J by 9 bases; bases unmatched to a gene: 10. The germline V gene supplies CDR1 SGHTA and CDR2 FQGTGA. The data originate from a study of vaccination effects on CD4 cells after COVID-19 (dated by TCRdb to between 2021 and 2023). For the wider study: Each participant received two doses of an mRNA SARS-CoV-2 vaccine, either BNT162b2 or mRNA-1273. Pre-vaccine samples were drawn from two convalescent patients 16 days and one week before the first dose, at 142 and 148 days after COVID-19 diagnosis. In both COVID-19 convalescent patients and infection-naive vaccine recipients, the study compared SARS-CoV-2 spike-specific CD4+ TCR repertoires from before mRNA vaccination with those from after it. Altogether, approximately 10 COVID-19 convalescent patients and several SARS-CoV-2-naive healthy vaccine recipients made up the full study. Cultures from other donors in the study were sequenced with the Oncomine TCR Beta short-read assay on an Illumina iSeq 100. The study at large found these results: Clones induced by infection and clones induced by vaccination both contracted markedly at late timepoints after vaccination, which fits with T cell responses waning over time. Limitations of the study were the small number of convalescent patients and the absence of early post-infection timepoints. For convalescent patients, new clones induced by the vaccine made up most of the post-vaccine spike-reactive repertoire, and these new clones were largely distinct from the clones induced by infection.

In the ViraFEST assay, PBMC were stimulated with viral peptide pools, and antigen-specific CD4+ T cell clonotypes were then identified by expansion using TCR sequencing. After less than 13 days of culture, CD4+ T cells were isolated with the EasySep CD4+ T cell isolation kit. PCR-confirmed SARS-CoV-2 infection had occurred in convalescent patients between March and December 2020, before the Alpha, Beta and Delta variants emerged in the United States. Each well held 1.5 million to 2.5 million PBMC cultured in IMDM containing roughly 5.1% human AB serum, roughly 9.9 IU/ml IL-2 and gentamicin, along with roughly 10 ug/ml peptides. Half of the culture medium was replaced with fresh IL-2-containing medium on days 3 and 7. Unless otherwise noted, each peptide stimulation condition was cultured in triplicate wells. Using Ficoll-Paque Plus gradient centrifugation, PBMC were separated from whole blood and then either used fresh or cryopreserved at -140C. The QIAamp micro DNA kit was used to extract genomic DNA from the cultured CD4+ T cells.

Libraries were prepared through the immunoSEQ multiplex PCR assay. DNA from the CD4+ T cells that had been cultured and isolated underwent TCR beta CDR3 sequencing. Processing in the source paper ran as follows. Non-productive TCR sequences were removed, reads were trimmed to the CDR3 region, and CDR3s of at least 7 amino acids were retained. Antigen-specific clonotypes were identified using the MANAFEST web app by comparison of expansion in peptide wells against reference cultures. To count as positive, a clone had to show expansion at FDR<0.05 compared with the reference and with all other wells, an odds ratio above 5, and a frequency above 0.1% in two replicate wells. Clonotypes significantly expanded in SARS-CoV-2 spike wells and in at least one common cold coronavirus spike condition were defined as cross-reactive. Using the stringdist R package, CDR3 similarity was measured by Levenshtein distance, and unrooted trees were constructed with ape in R 3.6.1. Sourced from immuneACCESS, this table was stored by TCRdb with only in-frame sequences that have V and J called. A share of the clones is absent; for the studies checked, an unresolved V gene accounts for under half, and the remainder has no known explanation. That table gives V, J and clone size, and the DNA gave D and trimming. Counted in this sample were about 45,000 clones; 65% to 70% of them appeared once. Clones ranked in the top ten supply roughly 30% of the sample.

This specimen was CD4+ T cells from PBMCs cultured with a peptide pool, taken before COVID-19 vaccination. Rearrangement joined TRBV7-3 to TRBJ2-1, with TRBD2 matching 13 junction bases. This TCR was recovered from a human donor who had a prior SARS-CoV-2 infection. The DNA sequence is TGTGCCAGCAGCACCAGGACTAGCGGGAGCGAGGTTGAGCAGTTCTTC. The resulting protein is CASSTRTSGSEVEQFF. Supplemented by the reference TRBV7-3 and TRBJ2-1 proteins around the CDR3, the complete variable domain is GAGVSQTPSNKVTEKGKYVELRCDPISGHTALYWYRQSLGQGPEFLIYFQGTGAADDSGLPNDRFFAVRPEGSVSTLKIQRTERGDSAVYLCASSTRTSGSEVEQFFGPGTRLTVL.